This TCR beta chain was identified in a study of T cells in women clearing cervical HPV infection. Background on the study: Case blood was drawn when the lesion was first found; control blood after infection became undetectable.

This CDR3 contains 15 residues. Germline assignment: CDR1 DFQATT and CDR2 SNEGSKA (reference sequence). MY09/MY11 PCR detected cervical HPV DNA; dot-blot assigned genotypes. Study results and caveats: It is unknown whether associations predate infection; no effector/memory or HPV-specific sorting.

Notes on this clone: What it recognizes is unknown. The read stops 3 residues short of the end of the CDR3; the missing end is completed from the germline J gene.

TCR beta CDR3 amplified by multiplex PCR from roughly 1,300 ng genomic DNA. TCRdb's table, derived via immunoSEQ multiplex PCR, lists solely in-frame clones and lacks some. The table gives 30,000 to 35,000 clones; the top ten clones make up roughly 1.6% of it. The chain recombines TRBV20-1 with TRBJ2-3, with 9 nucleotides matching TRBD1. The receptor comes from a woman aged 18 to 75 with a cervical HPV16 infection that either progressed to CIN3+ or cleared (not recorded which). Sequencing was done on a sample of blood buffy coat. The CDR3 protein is CSASSLTGGQETQYF. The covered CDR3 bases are TGCAGTGCTAGCAGTTTAACAGGGGGCCAAGAGACG.